One and the same sample provided the 9 T cell receptor beta chains below, sequenced in a study of beta chain features in type 1 diabetes. Study-wide results and caveats: Among all four CD4+ subsets, Type 1 diabetes patients had TCRB CDR3s that were moderately but significantly shorter.

Their target antigens are unknown. Reverse transcribing all isolated RNA meant expressed TCRB transcripts were sequenced. TCRdb's table, derived via immunoSEQ multiplex PCR, lists solely in-frame clones and lacks some. The sample lists almost 350,000 clones; about a tenth were seen once. The material sequenced was central memory CD4+ T cells from blood. The receptors were gathered from a man younger than 40 with type 1 diabetes.

The table lists this clone with a few counts. The DNA for the CDR3 is TGCGCCAGCAGTGTCGGGGCGAACGGGGAGACCCAGTACTTC. This gives the protein CASSVGANGETQYF. The V call is TRBV5-1, the J call TRBJ2-5, with D tentatively TRBD1 or TRBD2 (5 bases each). CDR3 length: 14 amino acids. V was trimmed by 5 bases and J by 5 bases, leaving 16 bases between them. The V gene's germline CDR1 is SGHRS and CDR2 YFSETQ.

This clone was picked up a small number of times. V is TRBV7-8 and J is TRBJ2-5; D gene unclear. The CDR3 totals 11 residues. From germline, CDR1 is SGHVS and CDR2 FQNEAQ. Trimming left V 1 base short and J 13 bases short, with 10 bases between. The CDR3 coding sequence is TGTGCCAGCAGCTTAGACCGGTCCCCGTACTTC. Translating gives CASSLDRSPYF.

The chain recombines TRBV18 with TRBJ1-3; no reliable D call. The V and J ends lost 0 bases and 2 bases respectively, with 8 bases between them. The germline V gene encodes CDR1 KGHSH and CDR2 LQKENI. The length of the CDR3 is 15 residues. The CDR3 loop reads CASSPPIHPGNTIYF. CDR3 in DNA: TGTGCCAGCTCACCACCTATCCACCCTGGAAACACCATATATTTT.

J is TRBJ2-6 and V is TRBV7-2; D ambiguous. Germline-derived CDR1 and CDR2 are SGHTA and FQGNSA. CDR3 length: 16 amino acids. Trimming took off 6 bases at V and 0 bases at J, with 12 bases between the two ends. The CDR3 sequence: CASRPTPSSGANVLTF. DNA of the CDR3: TGTGCCAGCAGGCCAACCCCGTCCTCTGGGGCCAACGTCCTGACTTTC. Full variable domain (rest looked up from reference TRBV7-2 and TRBJ2-6): GAGVSQSPSNKVTEKGKDVELRCDPISGHTALYWYRQSLGQGLEFLIYFQGNSAPDKSGLPSDRFSAERTGGSVSTLTIQRTQQEDSAVYLCASRPTPSSGANVLTFGAGSRLTVL.

This clone has only a few counts. This may come from a read error, since a much larger clone is one base off. The gene calls are TRBV5-4 and TRBJ2-5; no clear D. V was cut by 2 bases and J by 3 bases, with 2 bases left in between. CDR1 is SGHNT, CDR2 YYREEE, per germline (reference sequence). The CDR3 contains 11 residues. CDR3 loop: CASSFEETQYF. For the CDR3, the DNA is TGTGCCAGCAGCTTCGAAGAGACCCAGTACTTC.

The genes are TRBV6-6 and TRBJ2-7; D is undetermined. V was pared by 2 bases and J by 3 bases, with 11 bases between. CDR1 is MNHNY, CDR2 SVGAGI, per germline (reference sequence). The CDR3 sequence is 14 residues long. The CDR3 is CASSYPTSFYEQYF. CDR3 in DNA: TGTGCCAGCAGTTACCCTACGTCCTTCTACGAGCAGTACTTC.

Concerning this clone: This specimen includes other DNA sequences encoding the same CDR3. This sequence joins TRBV20-1 and TRBJ1-1; D is ambiguous. V was shortened by 5 bases and J by 0 bases, with 4 bases between the two germline ends. The germline V gene has CDR1 DFQATT and CDR2 SNEGSKA (reference sequence). This CDR3 region has 11 residues. The DNA for the CDR3 is TGCAGTGCTGGCTTGAACACTGAAGCTTTCTTT. Its translation: CSAGLNTEAFF.

Only a few counts were recorded for this clone. The rearrangement joins TRBV7-6 to TRBJ1-1; D remains ambiguous. V gave up 1 base and J gave up 0 bases, with 3 bases separating them. In germline, CDR1 is SGHVS, CDR2 FNYEAQ. The CDR3 has 13 residues. CDR3 amino acids: CASSLVVNTEAFF. The CDR3 DNA reads TGTGCCAGCAGCTTAGTGGTGAACACTGAAGCTTTCTTT. The full variable domain, with the rest looked up from reference TRBV7-6 and TRBJ1-1, is GAGVSQSPRYKVTKRGQDVALRCDPISGHVSLYWYRQALGQGPEFLTYFNYEAQQDKSGLPNDRFSAERPEGSISTLTIQRTEQRDSAMYRCASSLVVNTEAFFGQGTRLTVV.

This clone was observed a few times. Here the CDR3 DNA reads TGTGCCAGCAGCCTCCGAGGCAGTAGAGCCAATGAGCAGTTCTTC. Residues: CASSLRGSRANEQFF. The V gene is TRBV7-2, the J gene TRBJ2-1; D not certain. The CDR3 consists of 15 residues. Trimming removed 5 bases from V and 6 bases from J, with 17 bases in between. Germline V lookup: CDR1 SGHTA, CDR2 FQGNSA.